Following are 3 T cell receptor beta chains from one sample sequenced in a study of cytomegalovirus exposure and HLA in healthy donors. The PCR employed 60 Vbeta primers together with 13 Jbeta primers. Data came from immunoSEQ multiplex PCR; TCRdb stores just in-frame clones and leaves some out. The sample comprises about 82,000 clones, 70% to 85% of which are singletons, and under 20% rests with the top ten. Sequencing was performed on PBMCs. The receptors shown here come from a man between 70 and 80 years old in good health and CMV-seropositive.

This clone was seen once. This chain joins TRBV18 and TRBJ2-7; possible D gene TRBD2, 6 bases. Germline lookup yields CDR1 KGHSH and CDR2 LQKENI. The CDR3 loop spans 14 amino acids. The ends were cut back, 0 bases at V and 4 bases at J, with 10 bases in the middle. The CDR3 DNA reads as TGTGCCAGCTCACCACCTACCGGGGGTTACGAGCAGTACTTC. It codes for CASSPPTGGYEQYF.

The chain joins TRBV19 to TRBJ2-2, with unresolved D. The CDR3 is made up of 13 amino acids. V lost 3 bases to trimming and J lost 7 bases, with 9 bases between them. Germline CDR1 reads LNHDA; CDR2 reads SQIVND (reference sequence). The CDR3 protein is CASSMGRNGELFF. The CDR3 DNA reads TGTGCCAGTAGTATGGGCCGCAACGGGGAGCTGTTTTTT.

V usage is TRBV5-1 and J usage is TRBJ2-3; D is perhaps TRBD1 (7 bases). CDR1 and CDR2 (germline): SGHRS, YFSETQ. V was shortened by 4 bases and J by 6 bases, with 12 bases between the two germline ends. The CDR3 is made up of 13 amino acids. The CDR3 coding sequence is TGCGCCAGCAGCACGACAGGGAGGGATACGCAGTATTTT. The encoded protein is CASSTTGRDTQYF.